The 20 T cell receptor beta chains presented below share a single source sample, sequenced in a study of CD8+ T cells in alopecia areata. Investigators isolated RNA and reverse transcribed it into cDNA to act as the sequencing template. Profiling relied on immunoSEQ multiplex PCR, and the TCRdb table lists in-frame clones only, not all of them. The sample consists of 130,000 or so clones, 85% to 90% of them appearing once. Treatment meaning: oral pan-JAK inhibitor, 5-10 mg twice daily. Sequencing was performed on CD8+ T cells sorted from blood, taken at week 4, from a patient treated with tofacitinib. The receptors come from a human donor with alopecia areata.

The chain links TRBV15 to TRBJ2-1, with 13 positions matching TRBD2. V lost 0 bases, J lost 12 bases, and 11 bases stayed unmatched. Germline-derived CDR1 and CDR2 are LNHNV and YYDKDF (reference sequence). The CDR3 consists of 17 residues. CDR3 sequence: CATSRDQGLAGVAGQFF. CDR3 coding DNA: TGTGCCACCAGCAGAGATCAAGGACTAGCGGGAGTAGCTGGGCAGTTCTTC.

The V and J genes are TRBV29-1 and TRBJ2-7; D ambiguous. Germline V lookup: CDR1 SQVTM, CDR2 ANQGSEA. The CDR3 covers 14 residues. The V end lost 5 bases, the J end lost 6 bases, and 20 bases lay between the germline ends. CDR3 in amino acids: CSVPLEDPFGEQYF. The CDR3 nucleotides are TGCAGCGTTCCGTTAGAAGACCCCTTCGGCGAGCAGTACTTC.

V usage is TRBV9 and J usage is TRBJ2-1; D unresolved. The CDR3 is 11 amino acids. The V end lost 7 bases, the J end lost 6 bases, and 8 bases lay between the germline ends. CDR1 and CDR2 from the germline V gene are SGDLS and YYNGEE. CDR3 residues: CASSLSNEQFF. In DNA form, the CDR3 reads TGTGCCAGCTCCCTCAGCAATGAGCAGTTCTTC.

The chain is built from TRBV7-9 and TRBJ2-3; 7 bases are a match to TRBD1. The germline V gene encodes CDR1 SEHNR and CDR2 FQNEAQ (reference sequence). CDR3 length: 16 residues. The trim removed 1 base at V and 7 bases at J, leaving 11 bases unmatched. CDR3 protein: CASSLVETGNRNTQYF. The CDR3 DNA reads as TGTGCCAGCAGCTTAGTTGAGACAGGGAATCGAAATACGCAGTATTTT.

The chain has TRBV14 and TRBJ2-1; 10 positions agree with TRBD1. The CDR3 is made up of 15 amino acids. J was trimmed by 7 bases and V by 4 bases; bases with no gene match: 7. Germline lookup yields CDR1 SGHDN and CDR2 FVKESK. The CDR3 sequence is CASSPPGQGMNEQFF. As DNA, the CDR3 is TGTGCCAGCAGCCCCCCGGGACAGGGGATGAATGAGCAGTTCTTC.

The CDR3 DNA follows: TGTGCCAGCAGTTTATCAGGGCTAGCGGGATCCGAGCAGTACTTC. It specifies CASSLSGLAGSEQYF. The chain couples TRBV27 to TRBJ2-5, with 9 bases fitting TRBD2. The J call may be wrong; the DNA end is better matched by TRBJ2-7. Germline V CDR1 and CDR2: MNHEY, SMNVEV (reference sequence). The CDR3 contains 15 residues.

V and J are TRBV7-2 and TRBJ2-7; 11 nucleotides match TRBD2. The CDR3 extends over 14 amino acids. CDR1 is SGHTA and CDR2 is FQGNSA in the germline V gene. V was pared by 6 bases and J by 6 bases, with 7 bases of the junction left unmatched. CDR3 loop: CASSSKLAGVEQYF. CDR3 sequence (DNA): TGTGCCAGCAGTTCAAAACTAGCGGGAGTCGAGCAGTACTTC. Complete variable domain (other parts from reference TRBV7-2 and TRBJ2-7): GAGVSQSPSNKVTEKGKDVELRCDPISGHTALYWYRQSLGQGLEFLIYFQGNSAPDKSGLPSDRFSAERTGGSVSTLTIQRTQQEDSAVYLCASSSKLAGVEQYFGPGTRLTVT.

The chain joins TRBV27 to TRBJ2-7; D not resolved. The CDR3 has 16 residues. With 6 bases removed from V and 0 bases from J, the gap between germline ends came to 18 bases. The germline CDR1 and CDR2 sequences are MNHEY and SMNVEV (reference sequence). The CDR3 bases are TGTGCCAGCAGCCCCCTAAACAGCGTCGACTCCTACGAGCAGTACTTC. Translated: CASSPLNSVDSYEQYF.

This rearrangement joins TRBV7-9 to TRBJ2-7, with a tentative D call TRBD1 (7 bases). Trimming left V 4 bases short and J 2 bases short, with 12 bases between. CDR3 length: 14 residues. The V gene's germline CDR1 is SEHNR and CDR2 FQNEAQ (reference sequence). The CDR3 DNA reads TGTGCCAGCAGCTCCAGGGGGGTCCCCTACGAGCAGTACTTC. Its protein product is CASSSRGVPYEQYF.

For this clone: Other DNA sequences in this sample translate to the same CDR3. V gene TRBV27 combines with J gene TRBJ2-1; D is ambiguous. V lost 0 bases, J lost 5 bases, and 5 bases lay in between. This CDR3 has 13 residues. CDR1 MNHEY and CDR2 SMNVEV come from the germline V gene (reference sequence). CDR3 in DNA: TGTGCCAGCAGTTTATCTATCAACAATGAGCAGTTCTTC. It translates to CASSLSINNEQFF.

This clone was counted once. The CDR3 loop reads CASSLVRGQNIQYF. For the CDR3, the DNA is TGTGCCAGCAGCTTAGTCAGGGGACAAAACATTCAGTACTTC. The gene calls are TRBV7-9 and TRBJ2-4; D perhaps matches TRBD1 (6 bases). The CDR3 totals 14 residues. Germline CDR1 and CDR2: SEHNR and FQNEAQ (reference sequence). Trimming left V 1 base short and J 5 bases short, with 9 bases between. Full variable domain (remainder filled in from reference TRBV7-9 and TRBJ2-4): DTGVSQNPRHKITKRGQNVTFRCDPISEHNRLYWYRQTLGQGPEFLTYFQNEAQLEKSRLLSDRFSAERPKGSFSTLEIQRTEQGDSAMYLCASSLVRGQNIQYFGAGTRLSVL.

The genes are TRBV7-9 and TRBJ2-1, with unresolved D. This CDR3 is built from 14 residues. Trimming removed 4 bases from V and 7 bases from J, with 14 bases in between. Germline-derived CDR1 and CDR2 are SEHNR and FQNEAQ (reference sequence). Written as DNA, the CDR3 is TGTGCCAGCAGCTCTACGACGGGTCGAAATGAGCAGTTCTTC. This gives the protein CASSSTTGRNEQFF.

This clone is a singleton in its sample. The V and J genes are TRBV29-1 and TRBJ2-1; weak D call: TRBD1 (6 bases). CDR3 length: 13 residues. Trimming left V 3 bases short and J 7 bases short, with 13 bases between. Per germline, CDR1 SQVTM and CDR2 ANQGSEA. CDR3 in amino acids: CSVDPGQTNEQFF. The CDR3 region has the DNA TGCAGCGTTGATCCTGGACAGACAAATGAGCAGTTCTTC.

This clone was recorded a few times. CDR3 nucleotides: TGCGCCAGCAGCTTCAACAGGGGGGTGTTGAGGCAGTTCTTC. It translates to CASSFNRGVLRQFF. The V call is TRBV5-1, the J call TRBJ2-1, with TRBD1 matching over 8 bases. V was pared by 2 bases and J by 12 bases, with 10 bases of the junction left unmatched. CDR3 length: 14 amino acids. Germline V gene sequence: CDR1 SGHRS, CDR2 YFSETQ.

This clone turned up a few times. V is TRBV29-1 and J is TRBJ2-7, with a weak D call TRBD2 (6 bases). The CDR3 extends over 14 amino acids. Between the trimmed V and J ends, which lost 2 bases and 0 bases, there was a span of 11 bases. CDR1 and CDR2 from the germline V gene are SQVTM and ANQGSEA. The chain's CDR3 is CSVEKEGGSYEQYF. In DNA, the CDR3 is TGCAGCGTTGAAAAGGAGGGCGGCTCCTACGAGCAGTACTTC.

This clone was counted a single time. V usage is TRBV7-2 and J usage is TRBJ2-7, with TRBD2 as a possible D gene (7 bases). Germline assignment: CDR1 SGHTA and CDR2 FQGNSA. Trimming cost V 4 bases and J 2 bases, with 12 bases left between them. The CDR3 consists of 14 residues. The CDR3 sequence is CASSWGGPTYEQYF. The CDR3 DNA is TGTGCCAGCAGCTGGGGGGGCCCAACCTACGAGCAGTACTTC.

CDR3 sequence: CASSYSTQGWDTEAFF. The CDR3, as DNA: TGTGCCAGCAGCTACAGCACACAGGGTTGGGACACTGAAGCTTTCTTT. This chain connects TRBV7-9 to TRBJ1-1, with D maybe TRBD1 (6 bases). This CDR3 comprises 16 residues. Trimming shortened V by 4 bases and J by 3 bases, and 18 bases separated the two germline ends. Germline V gene data show CDR1 as SEHNR and CDR2 as FQNEAQ (reference sequence).

With respect to this clone: This specimen includes other DNA sequences encoding the same CDR3. The chain couples TRBV27 to TRBJ2-1; the D is unclear. Germline-derived CDR1 and CDR2 are MNHEY and SMNVEV (reference sequence). The CDR3 runs 12 residues. Trimming shortened V by 6 bases and J by 5 bases, and 8 bases separated the two germline ends. CDR3 nucleotide sequence: TGTGCCAGCAGCCTCCCAGACAATGAGCAGTTCTTC. The encoded protein is CASSLPDNEQFF.

The chain uses TRBV4-1 and TRBJ1-1; TRBD1 is a possible D gene (5 bases). V was cut by 3 bases and J by 8 bases, with 10 bases left in between. CDR1 and CDR2 (germline): MGHRA, YSYEKL. This CDR3 is built from 12 residues. In DNA form, the CDR3 reads TGCGCCAGCAGCCAGGGGACGGACGAAGCTTTCTTT. This sequence encodes CASSQGTDEAFF.

The chain joins TRBV30 to TRBJ2-3; a possible D gene is TRBD1 (7 bases). The CDR3 runs to 16 residues. Germline CDR1 and CDR2: GTSNPN and SVGIG (reference sequence). V was clipped by 0 bases and J by 6 bases, with 19 bases between them. In nucleotides, the CDR3 is TGTGCCTGGAGTGTAAAAGCCCTAGCAGGGGGGGATACGCAGTATTTT. Translated: CAWSVKALAGGDTQYF.